The 6 T cell receptor beta chains below come from one sample, sequenced in a study of OX40 agonist ivuxolimab in advanced cancers. The data were produced by immunoSEQ multiplex PCR, yet TCRdb's version contains in-frame clones alone and is incomplete. The data contain some 59,000 clones, about 79% of them singletons. The sample was CD4+ or CD8+ T cells sorted from blood, taken in a trial of the OX40 agonist ivuxolimab. These TCRs come from an adult with an advanced solid tumor such as melanoma, head and neck, liver or kidney cancer.

J is TRBJ1-2 and V is TRBV4-2; no clear D gene. The ends were cut back, 0 bases at V and 5 bases at J, with 4 bases in the middle. The CDR3 loop spans 12 amino acids. Looked up from germline, CDR1 is LGHNA and CDR2 is YNFKEQ. The CDR3 spells CASSQDRYGYTF. CDR3 coding DNA: TGTGCCAGCAGCCAAGACAGGTATGGCTACACCTTC.

This clone ranks as medium-sized (0.01 to 0.1%). The chain joins TRBV21-1 to TRBJ1-5. TRBV21-1 is annotated as a pseudogene. CDR3 length: 16 amino acids. The CDR3 reads CASSKVGSVGNQPQHF. The CDR3 DNA reads as TGTGCCAGCAGCAAAGTGGGGTCAGTGGGTAATCAGCCCCAGCATTTT.

The chain joins TRBV6-6 to TRBJ1-1; the match to TRBD1 covers 7 bases. From germline, CDR1 is MNHNY and CDR2 SVGAGI (reference sequence). J was trimmed by 7 bases and V by 8 bases; bases with no gene match: 10. The CDR3 has 13 residues. In nucleotides, the CDR3 is TGTGCCAGCGGAAGGATACGACAGGGTGAAGCTTTCTTT. It translates to CASGRIRQGEAFF.

The chain uses TRBV6-1 and TRBJ2-2; D remains unclear. This CDR3 comprises 13 residues. The germline V gene has CDR1 MNHNS and CDR2 SASEGT. V lost 0 bases and J 6 bases, leaving 5 bases between the germline ends. The CDR3 is CASSEATAGELFF. The CDR3, as DNA: TGTGCCAGCAGTGAAGCGACTGCCGGGGAGCTGTTTTTT.

The chain has TRBV28 and TRBJ2-1, with TRBD2 identical over 12 bases. CDR1 is MDHEN and CDR2 is SYDVKM in the germline V gene. The CDR3 has 13 amino acids. CDR3 sequence: CVARTSGTGEQFF. CDR3 DNA sequence: TGTGTCGCACGGACTAGCGGGACGGGTGAGCAGTTCTTC.

As concerns this clone: The sample carries other DNA sequences with the same CDR3. This sequence joins TRBV5-1 and TRBJ2-5; D is ambiguous. The CDR3 is 14 amino acids. V was trimmed by 0 bases and J by 1 base, leaving 7 bases between them. Germline V gene lookup returns CDR1 SGHRS and CDR2 YFSETQ. CDR3 in DNA: TGCGCCAGCAGCTTGGCCGGGCTCCAAGAGACCCAGTACTTC. Residues: CASSLAGLQETQYF.